This note documents a single TCR beta chain sequence. Here immunoSEQ multiplex PCR was the method, and the copy in TCRdb shows in-frame clones only, minus some. The sample lists tens of thousands of clones; roughly 84% were seen once. The entry originates in a study of control samples from healthy donors and cancer patients. The CDR3 has 17 amino acids. The junction had 11 bases not matched to a gene; V was cut back by 0 bases and J by 5 bases. Germline V gene lookup returns CDR1 SGHRS and CDR2 YFSETQ. The receptor's source is a woman between 50 and 59 years old in good health. This sequence joins TRBV5-1 and TRBJ2-5, with TRBD1 matching 9 bases. Sequenced input: blood. The CDR3 reads CASSLEGQGSFGETQYF. The CDR3 DNA sequence: TGCGCCAGCAGCTTGGAGGGACAGGGCTCATTCGGGGAGACCCAGTACTTC.